The clone carrying this T cell receptor (beta chain) was seen once. This entry belongs to a study of blood T cell repertoires in COVID-19. Study-level information: Samples representing acute and convalescent COVID-19 were sourced from the United States, Italy and Spain. The cDNA or gDNA used as material had been derived from T cells, B-cell-depleted T cells, or PBMCs.

Original processing methods: Nucleated cell number was recorded as an estimate derived from reference gene primer amplification. Profiling relied on immunoSEQ multiplex PCR, and the TCRdb table lists in-frame clones only, not all of them. V, J and clone size derive from that table, while D and trimming were established from the DNA sequence. The data contain 30,000 or so clones, about 86% of them singletons. The clonotype comes from a human donor in a cohort sampled during active COVID-19. The sample comprised peripheral blood.

For the CDR3, the DNA is TGTGCCAGCAGTCGCGGGACCCATATCAATGAGCAGTTCTTC. It is translated as CASSRGTHINEQFF. The chain carries TRBV5-4 and TRBJ2-1, with D perhaps TRBD2 (6 bases). V lost 5 bases, J lost 6 bases, and 15 bases lay in between. From germline, CDR1 is SGHNT and CDR2 YYREEE (reference sequence). The CDR3 consists of 14 residues. Drawing the rest from reference TRBV5-4 and TRBJ2-1, the complete variable domain is ETGVTQSPTHLIKTRGQQVTLRCSSQSGHNTVSWYQQALGQGPQFIFQYYREEENGRGNFPPRFSGLQFPNYSSELNVNALELDDSALYLCASSRGTHINEQFFGPGTRLTVL.